This TCR beta chain was sequenced in a study of blood T cell repertoires in COVID-19. On the study more broadly: Nucleic acid was either cDNA or gDNA, and it came from T cells, B-cell-depleted T cells, or PBMCs.

Per the original methods: How many nucleated cells were present was estimated from reference gene primer amplification. Some clones are missing from TCRdb's copy, which holds only in-frame ones; the method was immunoSEQ multiplex PCR. The V and J calls and clone size come from that table; D and trimming were worked out from the DNA. The sample carries 430,000 or so clones, around nine tenths recorded once. The CDR3 covers 17 residues. The ends lost 6 bases at V and 0 bases at J; junction bases unmatched: 12. The germline CDR1 and CDR2 sequences are KGHDR and SFDVKD. The gene calls are TRBV24-1 and TRBJ2-7, with 8 positions matching TRBD2. The TCR was taken from a woman aged 40-49 years who had recovered from COVID-19. The specimen was PBMCs or T cells enriched from blood (not recorded which). The CDR3 spells CATSSSTSGPSSYEQYF. CDR3 bases: TGTGCCACCAGTTCGTCTACTAGCGGACCAAGCTCCTACGAGCAGTACTTC.